This TCR beta chain was captured by sequencing in a study of beta chain features in type 1 diabetes. Study results and caveats: PCR could preferentially amplify shorter templates, alike in patients and controls.

There was one heparinised blood draw per donor, averaging about 116 mL. The CDR3 extends over 13 amino acids. Per germline, CDR1 SNHLY and CDR2 FYNNEI. V was shortened by 8 bases and J by 3 bases, with 13 bases between the two germline ends. This clone was observed a few times. Its antigen is not known. Investigators reverse transcribed all isolated RNA, so they sequenced expressed TCRB transcripts. The assay was immunoSEQ multiplex PCR, and TCRdb's table has in-frame clones only and misses some. The sample gives under 90,000 clones, roughly 31% of which show up once; approximately 0.46% is in the top ten.

V gene TRBV2 combines with J gene TRBJ1-1; weak D call: TRBD1 (6 bases). This clonotype was sampled from a woman under 30 in good health. Sequenced: stem cell memory CD4+ T cells from blood. CDR3 loop: CASSGERDTEAFF. The CDR3 DNA is TGTGCCAGCTCAGGGGAGAGGGACACTGAAGCTTTCTTT. Filled out from reference TRBV2 and TRBJ1-1, the complete variable domain reads EPEVTQTPSHQVTQMGQEVILRCVPISNHLYFYWYRQILGQKVEFLVSFYNNEISEKSEIFDDQFSVERPDGSNFTLKIRSTKLEDSAMYFCASSGERDTEAFFGQGTRLTVV.